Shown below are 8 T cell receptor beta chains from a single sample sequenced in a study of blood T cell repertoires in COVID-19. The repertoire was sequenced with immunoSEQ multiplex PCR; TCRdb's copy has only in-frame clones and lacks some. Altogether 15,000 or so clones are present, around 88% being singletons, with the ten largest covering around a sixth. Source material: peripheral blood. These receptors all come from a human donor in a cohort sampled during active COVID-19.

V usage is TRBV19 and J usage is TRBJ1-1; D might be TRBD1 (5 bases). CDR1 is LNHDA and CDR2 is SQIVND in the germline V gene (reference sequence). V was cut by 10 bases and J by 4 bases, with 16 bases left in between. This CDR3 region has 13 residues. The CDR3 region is CATGPPGLTEAFF. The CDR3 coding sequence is TGTGCCACCGGCCCCCCAGGGCTCACTGAAGCTTTCTTT.

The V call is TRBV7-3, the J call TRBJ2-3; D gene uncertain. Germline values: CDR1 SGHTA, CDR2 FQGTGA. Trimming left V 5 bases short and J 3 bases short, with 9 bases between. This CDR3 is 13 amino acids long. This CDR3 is CASSPSGTDTQYF. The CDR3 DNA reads TGTGCCAGCAGCCCATCCGGGACAGATACGCAGTATTTT. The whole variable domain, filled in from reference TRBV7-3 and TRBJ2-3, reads GAGVSQTPSNKVTEKGKYVELRCDPISGHTALYWYRQSLGQGPEFLIYFQGTGAADDSGLPNDRFFAVRPEGSVSTLKIQRTERGDSAVYLCASSPSGTDTQYFGPGTRLTVL.

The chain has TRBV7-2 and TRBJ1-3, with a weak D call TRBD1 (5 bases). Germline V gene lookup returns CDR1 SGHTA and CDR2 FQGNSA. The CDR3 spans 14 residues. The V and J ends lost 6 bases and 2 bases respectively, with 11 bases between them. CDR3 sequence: CASRIGGAGNTIYF. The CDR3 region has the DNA TGTGCCAGCAGGATTGGAGGGGCTGGAAACACCATATATTTT.

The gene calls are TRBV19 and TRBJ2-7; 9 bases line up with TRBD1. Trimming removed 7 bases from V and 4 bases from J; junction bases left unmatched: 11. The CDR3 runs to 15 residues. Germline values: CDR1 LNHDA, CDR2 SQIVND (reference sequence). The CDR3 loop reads CASTLSGTGLYEQYF. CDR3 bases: TGTGCCAGTACCCTAAGTGGGACAGGGCTGTACGAGCAGTACTTC.

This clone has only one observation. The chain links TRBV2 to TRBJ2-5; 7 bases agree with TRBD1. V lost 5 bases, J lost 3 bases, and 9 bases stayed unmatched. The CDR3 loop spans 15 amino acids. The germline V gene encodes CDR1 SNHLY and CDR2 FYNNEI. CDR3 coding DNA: TGTGCCAGCAGTCGACAGGGATTCCCTGAAGAGACCCAGTACTTC. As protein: CASSRQGFPEETQYF. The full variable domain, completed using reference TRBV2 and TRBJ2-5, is EPEVTQTPSHQVTQMGQEVILRCVPISNHLYFYWYRQILGQKVEFLVSFYNNEISEKSEIFDDQFSVERPDGSNFTLKIRSTKLEDSAMYFCASSRQGFPEETQYFGPGTRLLVL.

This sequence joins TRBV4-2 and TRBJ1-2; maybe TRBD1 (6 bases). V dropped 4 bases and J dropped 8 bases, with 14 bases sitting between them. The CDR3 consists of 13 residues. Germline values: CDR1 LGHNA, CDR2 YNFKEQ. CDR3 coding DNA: TGTGCCAGCAGCCGTGGGGGGGCAGGGGGCTACACCTTC. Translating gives CASSRGGAGGYTF.

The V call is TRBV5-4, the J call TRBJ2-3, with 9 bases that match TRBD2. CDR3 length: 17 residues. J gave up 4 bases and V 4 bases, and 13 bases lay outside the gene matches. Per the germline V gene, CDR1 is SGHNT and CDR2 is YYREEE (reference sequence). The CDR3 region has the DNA TGTGCCAGCAGCCCGGGGAGGAGCGGGGGGTTCTCAGATACGCAGTATTTT. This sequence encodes CASSPGRSGGFSDTQYF.

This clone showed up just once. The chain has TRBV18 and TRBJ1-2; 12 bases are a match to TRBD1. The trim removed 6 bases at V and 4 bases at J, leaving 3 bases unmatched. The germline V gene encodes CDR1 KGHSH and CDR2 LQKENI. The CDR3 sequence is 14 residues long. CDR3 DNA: TGTGCCAGCTCCGGGACAGGGGGCGGCTATGGCTACACCTTC. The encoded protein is CASSGTGGGYGYTF.